Below, 24 T cell receptor beta chains from the same sample are listed, as sequenced in a study of blood T cell repertoires in COVID-19. TCRdb keeps only in-frame clones here, not all; method: immunoSEQ multiplex PCR. Among under 150,000 clones listed, roughly 84% were seen once. Specimen: peripheral blood. The receptors here all came from a woman aged 70-85 years who had recovered from COVID-19.

The chain carries TRBV7-3 and TRBJ2-3; a possible D gene is TRBD2 (6 bases). V dropped 2 bases and J dropped 5 bases, with 14 bases sitting between them. This CDR3 region has 15 residues. Germline V gives CDR1 SGHTA, CDR2 FQGTGA. The CDR3 loop is CASSLGSGGVDTQYF. CDR3 sequence (DNA): TGTGCCAGCAGCTTAGGTAGCGGAGGGGTAGATACGCAGTATTTT. The full variable domain, in which reference TRBV7-3 and TRBJ2-3 provide the parts outside the CDR3, is GAGVSQTPSNKVTEKGKYVELRCDPISGHTALYWYRQSLGQGPEFLIYFQGTGAADDSGLPNDRFFAVRPEGSVSTLKIQRTERGDSAVYLCASSLGSGGVDTQYFGPGTRLTVL.

The V call is TRBV7-3, the J call TRBJ2-1, with TRBD2 matching over 7 bases. Germline CDR1 reads SGHTA; CDR2 reads FQGTGA. V was clipped by 1 base and J by 6 bases; unmatched bases: 15. This CDR3 has 18 residues. In DNA form, the CDR3 reads TGTGCCAGCAGCTTAATGGGACGCGGGGGAAGACTCGGCAATGAGCAGTTCTTC. The encoded protein is CASSLMGRGGRLGNEQFF.

The chain combines TRBV28 with TRBJ2-3; D not certain. Per the germline V gene, CDR1 is MDHEN and CDR2 is SYDVKM. Trimming shortened V by 3 bases and J by 7 bases, and 8 bases separated the two germline ends. This CDR3 has 12 amino acids. CDR3 coding DNA: TGTGCCAGCAGTTTTGAGGCTTATACGCAGTATTTT. Translated: CASSFEAYTQYF.

V usage is TRBV12-3 or TRBV12-4 and J usage is TRBJ2-7; TRBD1 might be the D (6 bases). This CDR3 has 12 amino acids. Trimming took 6 bases from V and 3 from J, leaving 9 bases between them. DNA of the CDR3: TGTGCCAGCAGCCCGGACAGCTACGAGCAGTACTTC. It specifies CASSPDSYEQYF.

The chain links TRBV28 to TRBJ2-5; D gene uncertain. V lost 6 bases to trimming and J lost 1 base, with 18 bases between them. Germline CDR1 MDHEN, CDR2 SYDVKM. The CDR3 consists of 16 residues. This CDR3 is CASRQPQPGAQETQYF. The CDR3 nucleotides read TGTGCCAGCAGACAGCCCCAACCCGGCGCCCAAGAGACCCAGTACTTC.

The V call is TRBV28, the J call TRBJ1-2; TRBD1 matches at 9 bases. This CDR3 spans 16 amino acids. J lost 3 bases, V lost 2 bases, and 7 bases had no gene match. From germline, CDR1 is MDHEN and CDR2 SYDVKM. CDR3 sequence: CASSLPRDRDDYGYTF. The CDR3 DNA sequence: TGTGCCAGCAGTTTACCCCGGGACAGGGACGACTATGGCTACACCTTC.

The chain combines TRBV11-2 with TRBJ2-7, with 11 bases matching TRBD2. Germline CDR1 is SGHAT and CDR2 is FQNNGV. The CDR3 sequence is 16 residues long. The junction had 4 bases not matched to a gene; V was cut back by 1 base and J by 2 bases. CDR3 DNA: TGTGCCAGCAGCTTAGCCCCACTAGCGGGAGCCTACGAGCAGTACTTC. This codes for CASSLAPLAGAYEQYF.

The chain carries TRBV11-2 and TRBJ2-7; 9 bases align to TRBD1. CDR1 and CDR2 (germline): SGHAT, FQNNGV. The CDR3 loop spans 14 amino acids. V lost 4 bases, J lost 3 bases, and 4 bases stayed unmatched. The CDR3 nucleotides read TGTGCCAGCAGCTCGACAGGGGGACACTACGAGCAGTACTTC. This sequence encodes CASSSTGGHYEQYF.

Only a few counts were recorded for this clone. Here the CDR3 DNA reads TGTGCCAGCAGGGGGACTTTGAACACTGAAGCTTTCTTT. Residues: CASRGTLNTEAFF. The chain has TRBV2 and TRBJ1-1, with TRBD1 as a possible D gene (5 bases). The germline V gene has CDR1 SNHLY and CDR2 FYNNEI. The CDR3 sequence is 13 residues long. Trimming left V 6 bases short and J 0 bases short, with 8 bases between.

The chain employs TRBV7-2 and TRBJ2-3; perhaps TRBD2 as D (6 bases). The V gene lost 3 bases and the J gene lost 0 bases, with 10 bases spanning the gap. Germline V gene data show CDR1 as SGHTA and CDR2 as FQGNSA. This CDR3 is 15 amino acids long. CDR3 DNA: TGTGCCAGCAGCTTTTTAGGACTAAGCACAGATACGCAGTATTTT. Protein: CASSFLGLSTDTQYF. The entire variable domain, with the rest obtained from reference TRBV7-2 and TRBJ2-3, is as follows: GAGVSQSPSNKVTEKGKDVELRCDPISGHTALYWYRQSLGQGLEFLIYFQGNSAPDKSGLPSDRFSAERTGGSVSTLTIQRTQQEDSAVYLCASSFLGLSTDTQYFGPGTRLTVL.

V and J are TRBV6-2 or TRBV6-3 and TRBJ1-5; D unresolved. This CDR3 is built from 14 residues. Trimming cost V 3 bases and J 5 bases, with 11 bases left between them. Germline V gene lookup returns CDR1 MNHEY and CDR2 SVGEGT. The CDR3 sequence is CASSYPPRDQPQHF. CDR3 DNA: TGTGCCAGCAGTTATCCCCCGCGGGATCAGCCCCAGCATTTT.

The chain recombines TRBV7-2 with TRBJ2-7; D gene unclear. V was cut by 2 bases and J by 6 bases, with 17 bases left in between. CDR1 SGHTA and CDR2 FQGNSA come from the germline V gene. The CDR3 is 15 residues long. CDR3 DNA sequence: TGTGCCAGCAGCTTATTTGGGCCCCCAGAGTCCGAGCAGTACTTC. Translated: CASSLFGPPESEQYF.

The J gene is TRBJ1-1, the V gene TRBV18; 8 bases fit TRBD1. With 3 bases clipped from V and 1 base from J, the junction kept 4 bases outside the gene matches. This CDR3 spans 15 amino acids. Germline V CDR1 and CDR2: KGHSH, LQKENI. This CDR3 reads CASSPQGTGNTEAFF. The CDR3 DNA follows: TGTGCCAGCTCACCCCAGGGGACAGGGAACACTGAAGCTTTCTTT.

The rearrangement uses TRBV19 and TRBJ2-3; TRBD2 matches at 9 bases. V was pared by 4 bases and J by 6 bases, with 2 bases of the junction left unmatched. CDR1 and CDR2 from the germline V gene are LNHDA and SQIVND (reference sequence). The length of the CDR3 is 13 residues. The CDR3 DNA reads TGTGCCAGTAGTAGCGGGAGGGGGGATACGCAGTATTTT. Amino acids: CASSSGRGDTQYF.

This clone was found once. The chain links TRBV7-2 to TRBJ2-7; no clear D gene. Trimming took 5 bases from V and 7 from J, leaving 18 bases between them. The CDR3 spans 14 residues. Germline CDR1 and CDR2: SGHTA and FQGNSA. The CDR3 DNA sequence: TGTGCCAGCAGCCTCCCCGGCGGTATTAGAGAGCAGTACTTC. Translated: CASSLPGGIREQYF.

The gene calls are TRBV30 and TRBJ2-3, with 10 nucleotides matching TRBD2. The ends lost 6 bases at V and 0 bases at J; junction bases unmatched: 21. Germline loops: CDR1 GTSNPN, CDR2 SVGIG (reference sequence). The CDR3 runs to 20 residues. Written as DNA, the CDR3 is TGTGCCTGTCACCCTAAGCTCGGCAGCGGGAGGGCCGGGAGCACAGATACGCAGTATTTT. It specifies CACHPKLGSGRAGSTDTQYF.

This chain joins TRBV29-1 and TRBJ2-7, with D uncertain. This CDR3 comprises 12 residues. CDR1 SQVTM and CDR2 ANQGSEA come from the germline V gene. V was trimmed by 4 bases and J by 2 bases, leaving 9 bases between them. The CDR3 DNA is TGCAGCGTTGGAACCGCTACCTACGAGCAGTACTTC. The encoded protein is CSVGTATYEQYF.

The genes are TRBV20-1 and TRBJ1-5; D gene uncertain. Trimming pared 3 bases from V and 9 bases from J, leaving 21 bases between. The CDR3 extends over 15 amino acids. The germline V gene encodes CDR1 DFQATT and CDR2 SNEGSKA (reference sequence). CDR3: CSASPNSGGIWPQHF. CDR3 bases: TGCAGTGCTAGTCCTAATTCAGGTGGTATTTGGCCCCAGCATTTT.

V is TRBV28 and J is TRBJ2-3; D unresolved. This CDR3 region has 12 residues. Germline V gives CDR1 MDHEN, CDR2 SYDVKM. V lost 6 bases and J lost 2, with 6 bases in between. CDR3 loop: CASSIVTDTQYF. The CDR3 region has the DNA TGTGCCAGCAGCATTGTCACAGATACGCAGTATTTT.

This chain links TRBV28 with TRBJ2-3; the D is unclear. This CDR3 spans 14 amino acids. Germline V gene data show CDR1 as MDHEN and CDR2 as SYDVKM. V gave up 1 base and J gave up 6 bases, with 11 bases separating them. The CDR3 loop reads CASSLSGPQDTQYF. The CDR3 DNA reads as TGTGCCAGCAGTTTATCTGGTCCTCAGGATACGCAGTATTTT.

The chain links TRBV4-1 to TRBJ1-6; 9 nucleotides align to TRBD1. This CDR3 has 16 residues. Trimming cost V 3 bases and J 10 bases; bases outside gene matches: 10. Germline V gives CDR1 MGHRA, CDR2 YSYEKL. CDR3 nucleotides: TGCGCCAGCAGCCACCCCCGGGGACAGGGAGCATCACCCCTCCACTTT. Translated: CASSHPRGQGASPLHF.

This chain connects TRBV27 to TRBJ1-2; perhaps TRBD1 as D (5 bases). Trimming cost V 2 bases and J 7 bases, with 14 bases left between them. The CDR3 is 14 residues long. The germline CDR1 and CDR2 sequences are MNHEY and SMNVEV (reference sequence). The CDR3 coding sequence is TGTGCCAGCAGTTTAGGGCAGGGTCATGGTGGCTACACCTTC. It yields the protein CASSLGQGHGGYTF.

The chain couples TRBV5-4 to TRBJ2-1; maybe TRBD1 (5 bases). CDR1 is SGHNT, CDR2 YYREEE, per germline (reference sequence). The CDR3 is 13 amino acids. V gave up 3 bases and J gave up 5 bases, with 9 bases separating them. The CDR3 here is CASSYDRNNEQFF. The CDR3 bases are TGTGCCAGCAGCTACGACAGAAACAATGAGCAGTTCTTC.

Regarding this clone: Additional DNA sequences in this sample encode the identical CDR3. The rearrangement uses TRBV24-1 and TRBJ1-1; 7 positions match TRBD1. V was pared by 4 bases and J by 5 bases, with 9 bases of the junction left unmatched. The germline V gene has CDR1 KGHDR and CDR2 SFDVKD. The CDR3 sequence is 15 residues long. CDR3 residues: CATSDSRTGGTEAFF. DNA of the CDR3: TGTGCCACCAGTGACTCCCGGACAGGTGGAACTGAAGCTTTCTTT.